This entry lists 30 T cell receptor beta chains sequenced from one sample in a study of vaccination and CD4 T cells after COVID-19. These TCRs' antigens remain unknown. Treatment defined: approximately 10-day PBMC culture with coronavirus spike peptide pools or control peptides (ViraFEST assay). Prior to the COVID-19 pandemic (2011-2018), the unexposed donor's CD4+ T cells were collected. Sequence data for DNA of cultured CD4+ T cells were generated by the Oncomine TCR Beta short-read assay. The authors extracted genomic DNA from cultured CD4+ T cells. One entry per CDR3 protein results from TCRdb running MiXCR on the PCR reads. Of roughly 12,000 distinct CDR3 sequences listed, more than 35% were seen once; the top ten hold 16%. Specimen: CD4+ T cells from blood, cultured in vitro. These receptors came from a human donor in good health.

This chain links TRBV7-9 with TRBJ2-1, with TRBD2 matching over 8 bases. Per the germline V gene, CDR1 is SEHNR and CDR2 is FQNEAQ (reference sequence). J gave up 8 bases and V 1 base, and 4 bases lay outside the gene matches. The CDR3 loop spans 14 amino acids. CDR3 DNA sequence: TGTGCCAGCAGCTTAGAGCGGGAGAGGGATGAGCAGTTCTTC. Translated: CASSLERERDEQFF.

Turning to this clonotype: The DNA is omitted, as the CDR3 cannot be located on it reliably, and the CDR3 follows TCRdb's listing. The chain recombines TRBV21-1 with TRBJ2-3; the D segment call TRBD2 is taken from the table without a DNA check. TRBV21-1 is marked as a pseudogene. Counting both end residues, the CDR3 totals 16 amino acids. This chain's CDR3 is CASSPSVASGTDTQYF.

The rearrangement joins TRBV7-8 to TRBJ2-7; 11 positions match TRBD2. V lost 5 bases and J lost 2; bases outside the gene matches: 8. The CDR3 extends over 16 amino acids. Germline V lookup: CDR1 SGHVS, CDR2 FQNEAQ. CDR3 nucleotides: TGTGCCAGCAGCCCATTCGGGACTAGCGGAGCCTACGAGCAGTACTTC. Amino acid sequence: CASSPFGTSGAYEQYF.

The chain employs TRBV24-1 and TRBJ1-1, with no clear D. Looked up from germline, CDR1 is KGHDR and CDR2 is SFDVKD. This CDR3 spans 13 amino acids. Trimming removed 5 bases from V and 3 bases from J, with 9 bases in between. The CDR3 nucleotides read TGTGCCACCAGTGGCTATTCGGACACTGAAGCTTTCTTT. Amino acid sequence: CATSGYSDTEAFF.

This clonotype was detected a few times. The genes are TRBV27 and TRBJ1-1, with D uncertain. The CDR3 contains 14 residues. Germline values: CDR1 MNHEY, CDR2 SMNVEV (reference sequence). The V and J ends lost 1 base and 0 bases respectively, with 6 bases between them. CDR3 nucleotides: TGTGCCAGCAGTTTATTGGCAGTGAACACTGAAGCTTTCTTT. Translating it yields CASSLLAVNTEAFF.

The CDR3 coding sequence is TGTGCCAGCCGAGGGCCGGGGAGCTCCTACGAGCAGTACTTC. Its protein is CASRGPGSSYEQYF. The J gene is TRBJ2-7, the V gene TRBV6-2 or TRBV6-3; TRBD2 is a possible D gene (5 bases). Trimming shortened V by 8 bases and J by 0 bases, and 14 bases separated the two germline ends. CDR3 length: 14 residues. CDR1 and CDR2 from the germline V gene are MNHEY and SVGEGT.

A note on this clonotype: A junction boundary mismatches the germline segment, possibly from a read error. V and J are TRBV28 and TRBJ2-1; TRBD1 matches at 7 bases. The CDR3 covers 12 residues. Germline V gene lookup returns CDR1 MDHEN and CDR2 SYDVKM. CDR3 bases: TGTGCCAGCTCACAGGGGTCCTATGAGCAACTCTTC. Translation: CASSQGSYEQLF.

This clonotype showed up just a few times. The chain is built from TRBV2 and TRBJ2-5, with D perhaps matching TRBD2 (6 bases). Germline CDR1 is SNHLY and CDR2 is FYNNEI. V dropped 7 bases and J dropped 5 bases, with 14 bases sitting between them. The CDR3 contains 13 residues. In DNA, the CDR3 is TGTGCCAGCACCAAACGGGGGTTGGAGACCCAGTACTTC. This sequence encodes CASTKRGLETQYF.

J is TRBJ2-3 and V is TRBV4-1; 8 nucleotides match TRBD1. CDR1 and CDR2 from the germline V gene are MGHRA and YSYEKL. The CDR3 has 15 residues. V lost 4 bases and J lost 3; bases outside the gene matches: 6. CDR3: CASSLRTGRTDTQYF. The DNA for the CDR3 is TGCGCCAGCAGCCTTAGGACAGGGAGAACAGATACGCAGTATTTT.

V is TRBV11-1 and J is TRBJ2-3, with D possibly matching TRBD1 (6 bases). Looked up from germline, CDR1 is SGHAT and CDR2 is FQDESV (reference sequence). The length of the CDR3 is 14 residues. Trimming took off 3 bases at V and 1 base at J, with 8 bases between the two ends. The chain's CDR3 is CASSFRQGTDTQYF. The CDR3, as DNA: TGTGCCAGCAGCTTCAGACAGGGCACAGATACGCAGTATTTT.

This clonotype has only a few counts. The genes are TRBV19 and TRBJ2-7; TRBD2 matches at 12 bases. Per the germline V gene, CDR1 is LNHDA and CDR2 is SQIVND (reference sequence). The junction had 5 bases not matched to a gene; V was cut back by 5 bases and J by 0 bases. This CDR3 contains 16 residues. In DNA form, the CDR3 reads TGTGCCAGTAGTGCGGGACTAGCGGGTGGCTCCTACGAGCAGTACTTC. The encoded protein is CASSAGLAGGSYEQYF.

This chain links TRBV7-9 with TRBJ2-5; 9 bases align to TRBD2. The CDR3 contains 16 residues. CDR1 is SEHNR, CDR2 FQNEAQ, per germline (reference sequence). Trimming at V came to 0 bases and at J to 2 bases, leaving 4 bases not matched to a gene. CDR3 DNA sequence: TGTGCCAGCAGCTTAGCGGGTAGCGGGGGTCAAGAGACCCAGTACTTC. This encodes CASSLAGSGGQETQYF.

The chain couples TRBV20-1 to TRBJ1-1; unclear D gene. This CDR3 spans 13 amino acids. The germline V and J ends were trimmed by 7 bases and 0 bases, with 12 bases remaining between them. Germline lookup yields CDR1 DFQATT and CDR2 SNEGSKA (reference sequence). The CDR3 loop is CSVRWRMNTEAFF. The CDR3 DNA follows: TGCAGTGTCAGATGGCGGATGAACACTGAAGCTTTCTTT.

V and J are TRBV6-1 and TRBJ1-6; weak D call: TRBD1 (6 bases). The CDR3 spans 14 residues. From germline, CDR1 is MNHNS and CDR2 SASEGT. The V end was cut by 5 bases, the J end by 7 bases, with 12 bases between. As DNA, the CDR3 is TGTGCCAGCAGTCCAACAGGGTACAATTCACCCCTCCACTTT. Translation gives CASSPTGYNSPLHF.

The chain uses TRBV28 and TRBJ2-5; 7 bases match TRBD2. Looked up from germline, CDR1 is MDHEN and CDR2 is SYDVKM. This CDR3 contains 15 residues. V was pared by 4 bases and J by 2 bases, with 7 bases of the junction left unmatched. CDR3 sequence (DNA): TGTGCCAGCAGTTACCGAGGAGCGGGACAAGAGACCCAGTACTTC. Translating it yields CASSYRGAGQETQYF.

As DNA, the CDR3 is TGCGCCAGCAGCCAAGTTTTGGCTGCGAACACCGGGGAGCTGTTTTTT. As protein: CASSQVLAANTGELFF. The chain links TRBV4-1 to TRBJ2-2; D gene uncertain. V was pared by 1 base and J by 0 bases, with 9 bases between. CDR1 and CDR2 from the germline V gene are MGHRA and YSYEKL. This CDR3 is built from 16 residues.

The chain recombines TRBV6-5 with TRBJ1-1; D remains ambiguous. The germline V gene encodes CDR1 MNHEY and CDR2 SVGAGI. The germline V and J ends were trimmed by 0 bases and 2 bases, with 10 bases remaining between them. The CDR3 runs 15 residues. The chain's CDR3 is CASSYSSGYNTEAFF. Here the CDR3 DNA reads TGTGCCAGCAGTTACTCGTCGGGATATAACACTGAAGCTTTCTTT.

This clonotype counts as medium-sized. This chain joins TRBV10-3 and TRBJ1-5; 7 bases are a match to TRBD1. Germline-derived CDR1 and CDR2 are ENHRY and SYGVKD. Unmatched junction bases numbered 2, after V lost 9 bases and J lost 0 bases. The CDR3 sequence is 13 residues long. The CDR3 DNA reads as TGTGCCATTGGGACAGATAGCAATCAGCCCCAGCATTTT. Its translation: CAIGTDSNQPQHF.

The table lists this clonotype with a count of one. V and J are TRBV18 and TRBJ1-2; D might be TRBD1 (5 bases). The CDR3 contains 14 residues. V lost 0 bases, J lost 8 bases, and 13 bases lay in between. Germline CDR1 is KGHSH and CDR2 is LQKENI. CDR3 amino acids: CASSPPAGLGGYTF. The CDR3 bases are TGTGCCAGCTCACCACCAGCAGGGCTTGGAGGCTACACCTTC.

V usage is TRBV28 and J usage is TRBJ2-1; D gene ambiguous. The J call is uncertain, as TRBJ2-7 better fits the DNA end. This CDR3 region has 14 residues. Germline V gene sequence: CDR1 MDHEN, CDR2 SYDVKM. The CDR3 is CASRPNGRSYEQYF. The CDR3 DNA sequence: TGTGCCAGCAGACCCAACGGGCGGAGCTACGAGCAGTACTTC.

This clonotype is termed large (0.1 to 1%). This chain uses TRBV6-1 with TRBJ1-1; TRBD1 agrees at 9 bases. J was trimmed by 1 base and V by 5 bases; bases with no gene match: 8. The germline V gene has CDR1 MNHNS and CDR2 SASEGT. The CDR3 is 16 residues long. CDR3 sequence reads: CASSTSPGQGNTEAFF. The CDR3 DNA reads TGTGCCAGCAGTACCTCCCCGGGACAGGGGAACACTGAAGCTTTCTTT.

This clonotype has more than one count but fewer than ten. The chain recombines TRBV10-3 with TRBJ1-2, with D possibly TRBD1 on 6 matching bases. The germline V gene encodes CDR1 ENHRY and CDR2 SYGVKD. V was trimmed by 0 bases and J by 0 bases, leaving 8 bases between them. The CDR3 is 15 residues long. The CDR3: CAISESRTANYGYTF. The DNA for the CDR3 is TGTGCCATCAGTGAGTCCCGGACAGCTAACTATGGCTACACCTTC.

This clonotype appeared a few times. A read error may produce the germline difference seen at one junction end. This rearrangement joins TRBV7-7 to TRBJ1-3; perhaps TRBD1 as D (5 bases). The CDR3 is 15 amino acids. Looked up from germline, CDR1 is SSHAT and CDR2 is FNYEAQ (reference sequence). The CDR3 DNA follows: TGTGCTAGCAGCTTAGGGGCCGACTCTGGAAACACCATATATTTT. Translated: CASSLGADSGNTIYF.

The V call is TRBV28, the J call TRBJ1-6; D might be TRBD1 (5 bases). The CDR3 runs 17 residues. Per the germline V gene, CDR1 is MDHEN and CDR2 is SYDVKM. V dropped 3 bases and J dropped 6 bases, with 18 bases sitting between them. CDR3: CASSFPPRQGLNSPLHF. The CDR3 nucleotides are TGTGCCAGCAGTTTCCCCCCTCGGCAGGGACTTAATTCACCCCTCCACTTT.

This clonotype has only one observation. The chain is built from TRBV30 and TRBJ2-3; D is perhaps TRBD2 (6 bases). Deletions cut 4 bases from V and 4 bases from J, with 15 bases between. Germline CDR1 and CDR2: GTSNPN and SVGIG (reference sequence). The CDR3 spans 14 residues. The CDR3 protein is CAWTGPGLSDTQYF. For the CDR3, the DNA is TGTGCCTGGACGGGCCCGGGACTTTCAGATACGCAGTATTTT.

This chain connects TRBV7-2 to TRBJ2-5; D gene uncertain. The germline gives CDR1 SGHTA, CDR2 FQGNSA. The CDR3 runs to 14 residues. Trimming removed 8 bases from V and 4 bases from J, with 17 bases in between. The CDR3 DNA follows: TGTGCCAGCGCCTACGGCGGCGTGGGAGAGACCCAGTACTTC. This sequence encodes CASAYGGVGETQYF.

The chain links TRBV10-3 to TRBJ2-2; TRBD1 matches 9 bases. CDR1 ENHRY and CDR2 SYGVKD come from the germline V gene. The CDR3 consists of 18 residues. The V segment lost 6 bases and the J segment 0 bases; nucleotides outside the gene matches: 11. The CDR3 nucleotides are TGTGCCATCAGACGGACAGGGGCCGGCAGCGCGAACACCGGGGAGCTGTTTTTT. It is translated as CAIRRTGAGSANTGELFF.

The gene calls are TRBV5-8 and TRBJ2-3, with a possible D match to TRBD2 (5 bases). V was trimmed by 5 bases and J by 3 bases, leaving 10 bases between them. The CDR3 spans 13 residues. CDR1 SGHTS and CDR2 YDEGEE come from the germline V gene. The chain's CDR3 is CASRLGVTDTQYF. The CDR3 bases are TGTGCCAGCAGGCTCGGGGTTACAGATACGCAGTATTTT.

This clonotype counts as medium-sized. The CDR3 nucleotides read TGCAGTGCCCCGGCAGATAACTATGGCTACACCTTC. Its translation is CSAPADNYGYTF. The chain has TRBV20-1 and TRBJ1-2; D gene unclear. The CDR3 length is 12 residues. Deletions cut 6 bases from V and 1 base from J, with 9 bases between. CDR1 is DFQATT and CDR2 is SNEGSKA in the germline V gene (reference sequence).

The V gene is TRBV20-1, the J gene TRBJ2-7; 8 bases match TRBD1. Germline V gene sequence: CDR1 DFQATT, CDR2 SNEGSKA (reference sequence). V was pared by 5 bases and J by 7 bases, with 10 bases of the junction left unmatched. The CDR3 totals 13 residues. In nucleotides, the CDR3 is TGCAGTGCTCCTACAGCAGGGGGCAAGGAGCAGTACTTC. This translates into CSAPTAGGKEQYF.